A selection of T cell receptor beta chains follows, all from one sample in a study of cytomegalovirus exposure and HLA in healthy donors. Here immunoSEQ multiplex PCR was the method, and the copy in TCRdb shows in-frame clones only, minus some. Of 100,000 or so clones listed, 15% are singletons. Sequencing was performed on PBMCs. These receptors originate from a female donor in good health and CMV-seronegative. Each CDR3 is given with its conserved first and last residue. The D gene is left open where the match is weak. Not every row has a clone size; where given, it reads once, few, many or a size class.

V gene	D gene	clone size	CDR3 length	J gene	CDR3 DNA	CDR3 protein
TRBV6-5	TRBD1	NA	16	TRBJ1-2	TGTGCCAGCAGTTACATATCCGGGACAGGGGCCCATGGCTACACCTTC	CASSYISGTGAHGYTF
TRBV28	TRBD1	NA	15	TRBJ2-7	TGTGCCAGCAGTCTACGGACAGGGGCCTACTACGAGCAGTACTTC	CASSLRTGAYYEQYF
TRBV28	TRBD2	few	17	TRBJ2-1	TGTGCCAGCACCCCATGGACTAGCGGGAGGGTGGGGGGAGAGCAGTTCTTC	CASTPWTSGRVGGEQFF
TRBV29-1	NA	few	12	TRBJ2-1	TGCAGCGTCGAATGGGCTAACAATGAGCAGTTCTTC	CSVEWANNEQFF
TRBV7-2	TRBD1	few	13	TRBJ1-1	TGTGCCAGCAGCGTACAGGGGAGCACTGAAGCTTTCTTT	CASSVQGSTEAFF
TRBV25-1	TRBD1	few	16	TRBJ2-5	TGTGCCAGCAGTAAACTCGGACAGGGATCCCAAGAGACCCAGTACTTC	CASSKLGQGSQETQYF
TRBV29-1	TRBD1	few	14	TRBJ2-1	TGCAGGGCAACCGGGACAGGGGGCTCGGGTGAGCAGTTCTTC	CRATGTGGSGEQFF
TRBV19	TRBD1	NA	16	TRBJ2-7	TGTGCCAGTAGTATCTCCGTATCGACAGGGCAGTCATTACAGTACTTC	CASSISVSTGQSLQYF
TRBV5-6	NA	NA	11	TRBJ2-2	TGTGCCAGCAGCCGGACCGGGGAGCTGTTTTTT	CASSRTGELFF
TRBV28	TRBD2	once	18	TRBJ2-5	TGTGCCAGCAGTTTATACCCCCTAGCGGGAGCGTCAGAGGAGACCCAGTACTTC	CASSLYPLAGASEETQYF
TRBV28	NA	NA	15	TRBJ2-2	TGTGCCAGCACTGCTGCCGGGGCGAACACCGGGGAGCTGTTTTTT	CASTAAGANTGELFF
TRBV4-1	NA	NA	14	TRBJ1-2	TGCGCCAGCAGCCAAGATCGGGTTTCCTCCGGCTACACCTTC	CASSQDRVSSGYTF
TRBV4-3	NA	few	15	TRBJ2-7	TGCGCCAGCAGCCAAGAATGGGACTCCTTTTACGAGCAGTACTTC	CASSQEWDSFYEQYF
TRBV4-3	TRBD1	few	14	TRBJ1-2	TGCGCCAGCAGCCCGGGACAGGGAGTGGGTGGCTACACCTTC	CASSPGQGVGGYTF
TRBV6-6	TRBD1	NA	13	TRBJ1-2	TGTGCCAGCAGTAGTCAGGGGGCTTGGGGCTACACCTTC	CASSSQGAWGYTF
TRBV9	NA	NA	17	TRBJ2-2	TGTGCCAGCAGCGTAGGACTACTCCGGGATAACACCGGGGAGCTGTTTTTT	CASSVGLLRDNTGELFF
TRBV6-5	NA	NA	15	TRBJ1-1	TGTGCCAGCAGTTACTCAGGCCCCCTAGGCACTGAAGCTTTCTTT	CASSYSGPLGTEAFF
TRBV4-2	NA	few	13	TRBJ1-1	TGTGCCAGCAGCCAAGAAAGTACAGCAGAAGCTTTCTTT	CASSQESTAEAFF
TRBV7-2	TRBD2	NA	15	TRBJ2-7	TGTGCCAGCAGCCAGCTTAGCGGGATGAGGGGCGAGCAGTACTTC	CASSQLSGMRGEQYF
TRBV28	TRBD1	NA	14	TRBJ2-7	TGTGCCAGCAGTTACGTTACAGGGGGCTCCGAGCAGTACTTC	CASSYVTGGSEQYF
TRBV30	TRBD1	NA	14	TRBJ2-7	TGTGCCTGGACTGCCGGGACAGGGTCCTACGAGCAGTACTTC	CAWTAGTGSYEQYF
TRBV7-8	NA	NA	14	TRBJ2-7	TGTGCCAGCAGCTTACTAGCGAACCCCTACGAGCAGTACTTC	CASSLLANPYEQYF